A single sample gave rise to the 32 T cell receptor beta chains below, sequenced in a study of Graves' ophthalmopathy and Graves' hyperthyroidism. The authors amplified TCR beta CDR3 regions from RNA transcripts. RT-PCR in the first round used HTBI primers; a second-round multiplex PCR followed. TCRdb reprocessed the multiplex PCR reads via MiXCR and lists one record per CDR3 protein. This table holds approximately 160,000 distinct CDR3 sequences, just under 40% found once. Sequences were obtained from peripheral blood. Receptors were obtained from a man aged 30 to 45 with Graves' ophthalmopathy.

The J gene is TRBJ2-5, the V gene TRBV7-9; the D gene is possibly TRBD2 (6 bases). The CDR3 has 14 residues. V was shortened by 3 bases and J by 3 bases, with 11 bases between the two germline ends. The germline gives CDR1 SEHNR, CDR2 FQNEAQ (reference sequence). The CDR3 DNA reads as TGTGCCAGCAGCTTCACCGGGACTGAAGAGACCCAGTACTTC. Protein: CASSFTGTEETQYF.

The chain links TRBV24-1 to TRBJ1-1; no clear D. This CDR3 has 13 amino acids. Trimming took off 8 bases at V and 1 base at J, with 10 bases between the two ends. CDR1 is KGHDR, CDR2 SFDVKD, per germline. CDR3 sequence reads: CATKAGGNTEAFF. CDR3 nucleotides: TGTGCCACCAAGGCTGGAGGGAACACTGAAGCTTTCTTT.

This clonotype was recorded once. This chain connects TRBV7-2 to TRBJ2-5; 7 bases match TRBD2. J lost 10 bases, V lost 2 bases, and 7 bases had no gene match. This CDR3 has 13 amino acids. Germline CDR1 is SGHTA and CDR2 is FQGNSA. The CDR3 protein is CASSLRVLADQYF. The CDR3 DNA follows: TGTGCCAGCAGCTTAAGGGTCCTAGCGGACCAGTACTTC.

This clonotype was observed at least ten times. The J gene is TRBJ2-7, the V gene TRBV20-1; 8 positions agree with TRBD1. Germline V gene data show CDR1 as DFQATT and CDR2 as SNEGSKA (reference sequence). The CDR3 is made up of 13 amino acids. V was pared by 7 bases and J by 2 bases, with 7 bases of the junction left unmatched. The CDR3 region is CSVSQGATYEQYF. The CDR3 bases are TGCAGTGTTTCCCAGGGGGCAACCTACGAGCAGTACTTC.

The sample holds many counts of this clonotype. The rearrangement joins TRBV6-1 to TRBJ2-2; D is unclear. V lost 2 bases and J 4 bases, leaving 11 bases between the germline ends. This CDR3 has 15 amino acids. The germline gives CDR1 MNHNS, CDR2 SASEGT. DNA of the CDR3: TGTGCCAGCAGTGAACCCGGGCGGATCACCGGGGAGCTGTTTTTT. Protein product: CASSEPGRITGELFF.

Many counts were recorded for this clonotype. The chain carries TRBV18 and TRBJ1-2, with no clear D. Trimming left V 3 bases short and J 1 base short, with 12 bases between. There are 15 residues in the CDR3. Germline CDR1 KGHSH, CDR2 LQKENI. CDR3 in DNA: TGTGCCAGCTCACCTGGAGGCCCGAATAACTATGGCTACACCTTC. Its translation: CASSPGGPNNYGYTF.

This clonotype was observed at least ten times. The chain employs TRBV4-3 and TRBJ1-1; possibly TRBD1 for D (5 bases). Trimming stripped 4 bases from V and 7 bases from J, with 25 bases between. The CDR3 contains 17 residues. Germline CDR1 and CDR2: LGHNA and YSLEER. This chain's CDR3 is CASSLNRGEVHQNEAFF. In DNA form, the CDR3 reads TGCGCCAGCAGCCTGAATCGAGGGGAAGTGCATCAGAATGAAGCTTTCTTT.

This chain connects TRBV27 to TRBJ1-1; D is perhaps TRBD1 (6 bases). Trimming removed 8 bases from V and 0 bases from J, with 13 bases in between. Germline CDR1 is MNHEY and CDR2 is SMNVEV (reference sequence). This CDR3 contains 14 residues. The CDR3 DNA sequence: TGTGCCAGCCACTTAACAGGGATGAACACTGAAGCTTTCTTT. Encoded protein: CASHLTGMNTEAFF.

In this sample, this clonotype turned up once. The chain uses TRBV12-3 or TRBV12-4 and TRBJ1-1, with D perhaps matching TRBD1 (5 bases). The V and J ends lost 5 bases and 11 bases respectively, with 21 bases between them. The CDR3 is 14 amino acids. For the CDR3, the DNA is TGTGCCAGCAGTCTCCACTCTAGGTCTGCAGGGGCTTTCTTT. As protein: CASSLHSRSAGAFF.

At least ten counts were recorded for this clonotype. V usage is TRBV30 and J usage is TRBJ1-1, with D possibly TRBD1 on 5 matching bases. Trimming removed 7 bases from V and 0 bases from J, with 9 bases in between. The CDR3 has 12 amino acids. Per germline, CDR1 GTSNPN and CDR2 SVGIG (reference sequence). CDR3 protein: CALGPMNTEAFF. Written as DNA, the CDR3 is TGTGCCTTGGGGCCGATGAACACTGAAGCTTTCTTT.

V and J are TRBV7-3 and TRBJ2-5; possibly TRBD2 for D (6 bases). The CDR3 consists of 15 residues. Germline CDR1 reads SGHTA; CDR2 reads FQGTGA. V was clipped by 2 bases and J by 0 bases, with 10 bases between them. CDR3 in DNA: TGTGCCAGCAGCTTACATGGGGGGTACCAAGAGACCCAGTACTTC. Amino acid sequence: CASSLHGGYQETQYF.

The rearrangement links TRBV19 to TRBJ2-7; D may be TRBD1 (6 bases). The CDR3 is made up of 13 amino acids. Trimming left V 4 bases short and J 3 bases short, with 10 bases between. CDR1 is LNHDA and CDR2 is SQIVND in the germline V gene (reference sequence). The CDR3 DNA reads as TGTGCCAGTAGTAGCCAGGGGAGCTACGAGCAGTACTTC. This encodes CASSSQGSYEQYF.

This clonotype occurred many times. The chain links TRBV20-1 to TRBJ2-7, with 11 bases fitting TRBD2. Germline-derived CDR1 and CDR2 are DFQATT and SNEGSKA (reference sequence). The CDR3 consists of 15 residues. J gave up 4 bases and V 3 bases, and 8 bases lay outside the gene matches. CDR3 residues: CSASPMTSGMYEQYF. The CDR3 nucleotides read TGCAGTGCTAGCCCTATGACTAGCGGGATGTACGAGCAGTACTTC.

This clonotype was detected a few times. V gene TRBV11-2 combines with J gene TRBJ2-5; the D gene is possibly TRBD2 (6 bases). Trimming cost V 5 bases and J 9 bases, with 19 bases left between them. CDR1 and CDR2 (germline): SGHAT, FQNNGV. The CDR3 covers 14 residues. CDR3 bases: TGTGCCAGCAGCCTTACCGCGGGGTTTGAGGCCCAGTACTTC. Translated: CASSLTAGFEAQYF.

This clonotype came up many times. The chain uses TRBV12-5 and TRBJ1-1; 9 bases are shared with TRBD1. The CDR3 has 16 amino acids. CDR1 and CDR2 (germline): LGHNT, FRNRAP. V was clipped by 2 bases and J by 7 bases; unmatched bases: 11. CDR3: CASGLYPHRGQDEAFF. The CDR3 DNA reads TGTGCTAGTGGTTTGTACCCACACAGGGGGCAAGATGAAGCTTTCTTT.

This clonotype appeared many times. The CDR3 is CASSHRRENEAFF. The CDR3 DNA reads as TGTGCCAGCAGCCATCGCAGGGAAAATGAAGCTTTCTTT. The chain recombines TRBV6-2 or TRBV6-3 with TRBJ1-1; D may be TRBD1 (5 bases). This CDR3 is 13 amino acids long. Between the trimmed V and J ends, which lost 6 bases and 7 bases, there was a span of 15 bases. Germline CDR1 and CDR2: MNHEY and SVGEGT.

This clonotype has at least ten counts. This chain joins TRBV6-2 or TRBV6-3 and TRBJ1-1; D is undetermined. The V gene lost 5 bases and the J gene lost 5 bases, with 12 bases spanning the gap. The CDR3 length is 13 residues. Germline V lookup: CDR1 MNHEY, CDR2 SVGEGT. The CDR3 region has the DNA TGTGCCAGCAGTCGACCCCCCCGTACTGAAGCTTTCTTT. It encodes CASSRPPRTEAFF.

This clonotype was counted at least ten times. This chain connects TRBV11-2 to TRBJ1-5; possibly TRBD1 for D (5 bases). This CDR3 has 17 amino acids. Germline CDR1 SGHAT, CDR2 FQNNGV. V lost 0 bases to trimming and J lost 6 bases, with 18 bases between them. Written as DNA, the CDR3 is TGTGCCAGCAGCTTAGAGGATCCAAGCAGGGTGCTTCAGCCCCAGCATTTT. Amino acid sequence: CASSLEDPSRVLQPQHF. Based on the CDR3 plus reference TRBV11-2 and TRBJ1-5, the full variable domain is EAGVAQSPRYKIIEKRQSVAFWCNPISGHATLYWYQQILGQGPKLLIQFQNNGVVDDSQLPKDRFSAERLKGVDSTLKIQPAKLEDSAVYLCASSLEDPSRVLQPQHFGDGTRLSIL.

The table lists this clonotype with many counts. The rearrangement joins TRBV5-1 to TRBJ2-7; no clear D. The CDR3 length is 13 residues. Germline V lookup: CDR1 SGHRS, CDR2 YFSETQ. The germline V and J ends were trimmed by 4 bases and 5 bases, with 13 bases remaining between them. The CDR3 DNA reads TGCGCCAGCAGCGAGGATTCAGGAAACGAGCAGTACTTC. Translating gives CASSEDSGNEQYF.

In this sample, this clonotype turned up a few times. The V and J genes are TRBV6-2 or TRBV6-3 and TRBJ1-1; D uncertain. This CDR3 is 12 amino acids long. Germline assignment: CDR1 MNHEY and CDR2 SVGEGT. The V end lost 2 bases, the J end lost 10 bases, and 11 bases lay between the germline ends. The chain's CDR3 is CASSYVGVGAFF. CDR3 DNA sequence: TGTGCCAGCAGTTACGTGGGAGTAGGAGCTTTCTTT.

The table lists this clonotype with many counts. The chain has TRBV15 and TRBJ2-7, with 12 bases fitting TRBD2. Germline CDR1 and CDR2: LNHNV and YYDKDF (reference sequence). CDR3 size: 17 residues. Trimming took 0 bases from V and 5 from J; bases not matched to a gene: 8. The CDR3, as DNA: TGTGCCACCAGCAGAGATCGGACTAGCGGGACAAGTAACGAGCAGTACTTC. It translates to CATSRDRTSGTSNEQYF.

This clonotype was recorded at least ten times. CDR3 sequence (DNA): TGCGCCAGCAGCCACTCAAGAGGACGACAGGGGGTGAACACTGAAGCTTTCTTT. Amino acid sequence: CASSHSRGRQGVNTEAFF. This chain connects TRBV4-1 to TRBJ1-1; TRBD1 matches 9 bases. This CDR3 region has 18 residues. From germline, CDR1 is MGHRA and CDR2 YSYEKL. Trimming took 3 bases from V and 0 from J; bases not matched to a gene: 11.

V and J are TRBV19 and TRBJ1-2; no reliable D call. Germline CDR1 LNHDA, CDR2 SQIVND (reference sequence). CDR3 length: 13 amino acids. The V and J ends lost 3 bases and 2 bases respectively, with 7 bases between them. CDR3 loop: CASSISGNYGYTF. As DNA, the CDR3 is TGTGCCAGTAGTATTTCGGGGAACTATGGCTACACCTTC.

This clonotype showed up just a few times. This chain connects TRBV12-3 or TRBV12-4 to TRBJ2-7; TRBD1 agrees at 12 bases. This CDR3 is 16 amino acids long. V trimming: 7 bases; J trimming: 3 bases; junction bases outside the gene matches: 10. The CDR3 reads CASNPGTGGDSYEQYF. CDR3 sequence (DNA): TGTGCCAGCAACCCCGGGACAGGGGGCGACAGCTACGAGCAGTACTTC.

At least ten counts were recorded for this clonotype. The rearrangement joins TRBV5-1 to TRBJ1-5; D is undetermined. Trimming left V 1 base short and J 7 bases short, with 12 bases between. In germline, CDR1 is SGHRS, CDR2 YFSETQ. CDR3 length: 14 amino acids. CDR3 DNA sequence: TGCGCCAGCAGCTTGAATCCGGGTGACCAGCCCCAGCATTTT. This sequence encodes CASSLNPGDQPQHF.

The genes are TRBV7-2 and TRBJ2-7; D gene unclear. Trimming removed 0 bases from V and 6 bases from J, with 21 bases in between. The CDR3 is made up of 17 amino acids. The germline gives CDR1 SGHTA, CDR2 FQGNSA. CDR3 residues: CASSLAPSSHIQSEQYF. CDR3 DNA: TGTGCCAGCAGCTTAGCCCCTAGTTCACATATCCAGAGCGAGCAGTACTTC.

The CDR3 sequence: CSARKKSSTEAFF. The CDR3 nucleotides read TGCAGTGCTAGGAAAAAGTCGAGCACTGAAGCTTTCTTT. The genes are TRBV20-1 and TRBJ1-1; D is undetermined. Germline values: CDR1 DFQATT, CDR2 SNEGSKA (reference sequence). The germline V and J ends were trimmed by 3 bases and 4 bases, with 12 bases remaining between them. This CDR3 is built from 13 residues.

This clonotype was seen repeatedly, ten times or more. This chain links TRBV11-2 with TRBJ1-2; 12 bases agree with TRBD1. CDR1 SGHAT and CDR2 FQNNGV come from the germline V gene. V trimming: 1 base; J trimming: 2 bases; junction bases outside the gene matches: 8. The CDR3 extends over 18 amino acids. The CDR3 nucleotides are TGTGCCAGCAGCTTAGGCGGGACAGGGGGCGTCGGGAACTATGGCTACACCTTC. Translating it yields CASSLGGTGGVGNYGYTF.

In this sample, this clonotype turned up many times. The chain employs TRBV6-2 or TRBV6-3 and TRBJ1-5; D possibly corresponds to TRBD1 (5 bases). V was cut by 6 bases and J by 0 bases, with 15 bases left in between. Germline V gives CDR1 MNHEY, CDR2 SVGEGT. The CDR3 is 16 amino acids. This CDR3 reads CASRSSGLASNQPQHF. CDR3 in DNA: TGTGCCAGCAGATCGTCAGGGTTAGCTAGCAATCAGCCCCAGCATTTT.

The J gene is TRBJ1-2, the V gene TRBV11-2; possibly TRBD1 for D (5 bases). This CDR3 has 13 amino acids. Germline V gene sequence: CDR1 SGHAT, CDR2 FQNNGV. V lost 1 base to trimming and J lost 4 bases, with 7 bases between them. CDR3 nucleotide sequence: TGTGCCAGCAGCTTAGGGGGCACCTATGGCTACACCTTC. Amino acids: CASSLGGTYGYTF. The complete variable domain, with remaining parts taken from reference TRBV11-2 and TRBJ1-2, reads EAGVAQSPRYKIIEKRQSVAFWCNPISGHATLYWYQQILGQGPKLLIQFQNNGVVDDSQLPKDRFSAERLKGVDSTLKIQPAKLEDSAVYLCASSLGGTYGYTFGSGTRLTVV.

V is TRBV19 and J is TRBJ1-6; no reliable D call. Trimming stripped 2 bases from V and 9 bases from J, with 14 bases between. The germline V gene has CDR1 LNHDA and CDR2 SQIVND (reference sequence). The CDR3 runs 15 residues. The CDR3 loop reads CASSITGTSGSPLHF. CDR3 in DNA: TGTGCCAGTAGTATAACTGGAACCTCCGGTTCACCCCTCCACTTT. Full variable domain (remainder filled in from reference TRBV19 and TRBJ1-6): DGGITQSPKYLFRKEGQNVTLSCEQNLNHDAMYWYRQDPGQGLRLIYYSQIVNDFQKGDIAEGYSVSREKKESFPLTVTSAQKNPTAFYLCASSITGTSGSPLHFGNGTRLTVT.

This clonotype occurred many times. V gene TRBV6-2 or TRBV6-3 combines with J gene TRBJ2-4; the D gene is possibly TRBD2 (6 bases). Trimming cost V 3 bases and J 6 bases, with 15 bases left between them. The CDR3 has 15 residues. CDR1 is MNHEY and CDR2 is SVGEGT in the germline V gene. This chain's CDR3 is CASSYTGVGRNIQYF. The DNA of the CDR3 is TGTGCCAGCAGTTATACGGGAGTTGGTCGAAACATTCAGTACTTC.